This T cell receptor beta chain was retrieved from a study of response to subunit inactivated influenza vaccine. This clonotype was observed a handful of times. The antigen remains undetermined. TCRdb re-analysed the RT-PCR reads in MiXCR, keeping a single row per CDR3 protein. Here the sample spans around 580,000 distinct CDR3 sequences, less than 15% being singletons. There are 15 residues in the CDR3. The V end lost 8 bases, the J end lost 6 bases, and 20 bases lay between the germline ends. Germline values: CDR1 WSHSY, CDR2 SAAADI. Study observations and caveats: Authors suggested each seasonal influenza vaccination recruits few new T cells.

V and J are TRBV10-2 and TRBJ2-1; D not resolved. Sequences were derived from PBMCs from blood, sampled approximately 13 days after vaccination. The receptor's source is a middle-aged man who received an inactivated influenza vaccine. Here the CDR3 reads CASRASSGWGNEQFF. The CDR3 coding sequence is TGCGCCAGCCGGGCGTCTTCCGGGTGGGGCAATGAGCAGTTCTTC.